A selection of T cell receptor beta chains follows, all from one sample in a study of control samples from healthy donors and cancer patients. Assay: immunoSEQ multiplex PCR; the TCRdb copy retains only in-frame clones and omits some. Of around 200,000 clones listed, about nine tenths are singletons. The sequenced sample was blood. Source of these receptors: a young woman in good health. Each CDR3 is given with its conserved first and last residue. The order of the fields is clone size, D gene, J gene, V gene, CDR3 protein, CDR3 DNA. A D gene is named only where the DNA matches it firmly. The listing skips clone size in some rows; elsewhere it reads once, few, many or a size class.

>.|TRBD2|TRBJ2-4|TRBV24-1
CATSDPPGTSGGVAKNIQYF
TGTGCCACCAGTGACCCCCCCGGGACTAGCGGGGGGGTAGCCAAAAACATTCAGTACTTC
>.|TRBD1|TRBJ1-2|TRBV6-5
CASRGQGLGGYTF
TGTGCCAGCAGGGGACAGGGGTTGGGTGGCTACACCTTC
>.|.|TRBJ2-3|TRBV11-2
CASSLAVRADTQYF
TGTGCCAGCAGCTTAGCGGTCAGGGCAGATACGCAGTATTTT
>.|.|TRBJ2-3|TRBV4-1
CASSQFSTDTQYF
TGCGCCAGCAGCCAATTTAGCACAGATACGCAGTATTTT
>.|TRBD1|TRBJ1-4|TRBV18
CASSPIEGAGEKLFF
TGTGCCAGCTCACCAATAGAGGGGGCAGGTGAAAAACTGTTTTTT
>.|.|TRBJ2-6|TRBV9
CASSVVTASGANVLTF
TGTGCCAGCAGCGTGGTGACAGCCTCTGGGGCCAACGTCCTGACTTTC
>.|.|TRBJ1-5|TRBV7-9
CASSLYNPYSNQPQHF
TGTGCCAGCAGCTTATACAACCCCTATAGCAATCAGCCCCAGCATTTT
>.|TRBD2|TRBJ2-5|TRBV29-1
CSVASGSETQYF
TGCAGCGTGGCTAGCGGGAGTGAGACCCAGTACTTC
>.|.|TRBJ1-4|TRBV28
CASSLDSTNEKLFF
TGTGCCAGCAGTTTGGACAGTACTAATGAAAAACTGTTTTTT
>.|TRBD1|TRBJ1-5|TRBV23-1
CASSPQGVHQPQHF
TGCGCCAGCAGCCCACAGGGGGTTCATCAGCCCCAGCATTTT
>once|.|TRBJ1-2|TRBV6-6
CASSYSAGPNYGYTF
TGTGCCAGCAGTTACTCGGCCGGACCTAACTATGGCTACACCTTC
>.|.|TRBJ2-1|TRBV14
CASSGYNEQFF
TGTGCCAGCAGCGGGTACAATGAGCAGTTCTTC